These T cell receptor beta chains were read from a single sample in a study of cytomegalovirus exposure and HLA in healthy donors. Profiled with immunoSEQ multiplex PCR; TCRdb holds only in-frame clones, not every one. The repertoire holds 100,000 to 150,000 clones, with over 65% as singletons. The sequenced material came from PBMCs. The receptors stem from a man aged 18 to 29 in good health and CMV-seropositive. The CDR3 runs from the conserved cysteine through the conserved F or W. Fields, in order: clone size, V gene, D gene, J gene, CDR3 protein, CDR3 DNA. A D gene is named only where the DNA matches it firmly. Clone size appears in some rows only: once, few, many, or a class for an expanded clone.

-	TRBV19	TRBD1	TRBJ1-1	CASSTLTGKVAEAFF	TGTGCCAGTAGTACACTGACAGGGAAGGTCGCTGAAGCTTTCTTT
once	TRBV29-1	-	TRBJ2-3	CSVGAQGKADTQYF	TGCAGCGTTGGGGCCCAGGGGAAAGCAGATACGCAGTATTTT
-	TRBV5-6	-	TRBJ2-6	CASSLGVGGANVLTF	TGTGCCAGCAGCTTAGGGGTAGGGGGGGCCAACGTCCTGACTTTC
-	TRBV7-3	-	TRBJ2-1	CASSPGGYNEQFF	TGTGCCAGCAGCCCGGGTGGCTACAATGAGCAGTTCTTC
-	TRBV28	TRBD2	TRBJ2-1	CASSTPWKRGGLYNEQFF	TGTGCCAGCAGTACCCCCTGGAAGCGGGGGGGCCTATACAATGAGCAGTTCTTC
-	TRBV29-1	-	TRBJ1-1	CSVGTSTEAFF	TGCAGCGTTGGGACAAGCACTGAAGCTTTCTTT
-	TRBV25-1	TRBD1	TRBJ2-7	CASSGTGVNEQYF	TGTGCCAGCAGTGGCACAGGGGTTAACGAGCAGTACTTC
-	TRBV7-3	-	TRBJ2-2	CASSLAGAGTGELFF	TGTGCCAGCAGCTTGGCGGGGGCGGGCACCGGGGAGCTGTTTTTT
-	TRBV7-9	-	TRBJ2-1	CASSLWQGSSYNEQFF	TGTGCCAGCAGCTTATGGCAGGGGAGCTCCTACAATGAGCAGTTCTTC
-	TRBV7-7	-	TRBJ2-2	CACGITGTGELFF	TGTGCCTGCGGAATCACGGGCACCGGGGAGCTGTTTTTT
-	TRBV5-1	-	TRBJ2-5	CASSESGASAVTQYF	TGCGCCAGCAGCGAAAGCGGAGCCTCGGCGGTGACGCAGTACTTC
-	TRBV9	-	TRBJ1-4	CASSPRRGMKEKLFF	TGTGCCAGCAGCCCCCGGAGGGGCATGAAGGAAAAACTGTTTTTT
-	TRBV6-1	-	TRBJ2-7	CASSEGRSYEQYF	TGTGCCAGCTCGGAGGGGAGGTCCTACGAGCAGTACTTC
-	TRBV6-1	TRBD1	TRBJ2-6	CASSDRGSGANVLTF	TGTGCCAGCAGTGACAGGGGGTCAGGGGCCAACGTCCTGACTTTC
-	TRBV5-4	-	TRBJ2-1	CASAQQNEQFF	TGTGCCAGCGCCCAACAGAATGAGCAGTTCTTC
-	TRBV6-5	TRBD1	TRBJ2-7	CASRISGTGNYEQYF	TGTGCCAGCAGAATATCCGGGACAGGCAACTACGAGCAGTACTTC
-	TRBV27	-	TRBJ1-2	CASSSLREEKNYGYTF	TGTGCCAGCAGTTCTCTTCGAGAGGAGAAAAACTATGGCTACACCTTC
-	TRBV11-3	-	TRBJ2-3	CASSLGEFGGATHTDTQYF	TGTGCCAGCAGCTTAGGGGAGTTTGGAGGGGCAACACACACAGATACGCAGTATTTT
-	TRBV2	TRBD1	TRBJ1-2	CASSGTAAYGYTF	TGTGCCAGCAGCGGGACAGCCGCCTATGGCTACACCTTC